The T cell receptor beta chain described here comes from a study of T cells in Graves' hyperthyroidism and ophthalmopathy. Using RNA transcripts as the source, TCR beta CDR3 regions were amplified. During a first-round RT-PCR of the TCR CDR3, the HTBI primer set was used. TCRdb independently ran MiXCR on the multiplex PCR reads; one entry per CDR3 protein. The sample lists around 600,000 distinct CDR3 sequences, less than 20% occurring once. J was trimmed by 2 bases and V by 2 bases; bases with no gene match: 14. Looked up from germline, CDR1 is MNHEY and CDR2 is SVGAGI. The CDR3 length is 19 residues.

The origin of this receptor is a woman aged 25 to 39 with Graves' hyperthyroidism. The sequenced material came from blood. The chain links TRBV6-5 to TRBJ2-7, with 11 nucleotides matching TRBD2. The CDR3 loop is CASSYLLRSTSGGTYEQYF. The CDR3 region has the DNA TGTGCCAGCAGTTACCTACTTCGATCCACTAGCGGGGGAACCTACGAGCAGTACTTC.